Listed here are 31 T cell receptor beta chains from one sample, sequenced in a study of blood T cell repertoires in COVID-19. Method: immunoSEQ multiplex PCR; TCRdb's copy keeps in-frame clones and lacks some. The sample holds tens of thousands of clones, around 85% seen once. The sequencing input was peripheral blood. These receptors were taken from an elderly man with acute or convalescent COVID-19.

The chain couples TRBV23-1 to TRBJ2-7, with 11 bases matching TRBD1. TRBV23-1 is sorted into the ORF group, with uncertain function. Trimming removed 2 bases from V and 5 bases from J; junction bases left unmatched: 8. This CDR3 has 16 residues. CDR3 sequence: CASSQAKGQGAHEQYF. The DNA of the CDR3 is TGCGCCAGCAGTCAAGCCAAAGGACAGGGGGCCCACGAGCAGTACTTC.

Remarks on this clone: A read error may account for a junction end that differs from germline. The rearrangement uses TRBV7-2 and TRBJ1-2; unclear D gene. The CDR3 totals 11 residues. Germline V gives CDR1 SGHTA, CDR2 FQGNSA. CDR3 loop: CASSLTASVAF. CDR3 DNA: TGTGCCAGCAGCTTAACCGCGTCGGTGGCCTTC.

The sample holds one count of this clone. The chain has TRBV28 and TRBJ2-1, with D perhaps matching TRBD1 (5 bases). The CDR3 loop spans 11 amino acids. The germline gives CDR1 MDHEN, CDR2 SYDVKM. The ends were cut back, 8 bases at V and 9 bases at J, with 11 bases in the middle. The CDR3 bases are TGTGCCAGCGACAGCTTAAGTGAGCAGTTCTTC. It specifies CASDSLSEQFF.

V gene TRBV7-9 combines with J gene TRBJ1-1; perhaps TRBD1 as D (6 bases). This CDR3 is built from 15 residues. Germline V CDR1 and CDR2: SEHNR, FQNEAQ (reference sequence). V lost 11 bases and J lost 1, with 20 bases in between. The CDR3 DNA is TGTGCCGGCTCCACTATGGGGGCCGGGAACACTGAAGCTTTCTTT. Translated: CAGSTMGAGNTEAFF.

The chain carries TRBV12-3 or TRBV12-4 and TRBJ2-5; possibly TRBD2 for D (6 bases). The CDR3 covers 12 residues. V was pared by 10 bases and J by 2 bases, with 11 bases between. The CDR3 spells CATGSGQETQYF. The CDR3 nucleotides read TGTGCCACCGGTAGCGGACAAGAGACCCAGTACTTC.

The chain recombines TRBV7-3 with TRBJ2-5; TRBD2 agrees at 11 bases. V was clipped by 0 bases and J by 5 bases; unmatched bases: 8. Germline lookup yields CDR1 SGHTA and CDR2 FQGTGA. There are 17 residues in the CDR3. The CDR3 protein is CASSLTPASGRRETQYF. The DNA for the CDR3 is TGTGCCAGCAGCTTAACGCCGGCTAGCGGGAGGAGGGAGACCCAGTACTTC.

This rearrangement joins TRBV11-1 to TRBJ2-1; 8 nucleotides agree with TRBD2. CDR3 length equals 15 residues. The V gene's germline CDR1 is SGHAT and CDR2 FQDESV (reference sequence). After removal of 3 bases from V and 4 bases from J, the junction contained 5 bases not matched to a gene. The CDR3 bases are TGTGCCAGCAGCTTTAGCGGGATTAAGTACAATGAGCAGTTCTTC. Its translation is CASSFSGIKYNEQFF. The full variable domain, completed using reference TRBV11-1 and TRBJ2-1, is EAEVAQSPRYKITEKSQAVAFWCDPISGHATLYWYRQILGQGPELLVQFQDESVVDDSQLPKDRFSAERLKGVDSTLKIQPAELGDSAMYLCASSFSGIKYNEQFFGPGTRLTVL.

The J gene is TRBJ1-6, the V gene TRBV9, with D perhaps TRBD1 (6 bases). The CDR3 length is 15 residues. Germline CDR1 is SGDLS and CDR2 is YYNGEE. The V and J ends lost 2 bases and 5 bases respectively, with 11 bases between them. DNA of the CDR3: TGTGCCAGCAGCGTTGGGACAAACCATAATTCACCCCTCCACTTT. Amino acid sequence: CASSVGTNHNSPLHF.

CDR3 in amino acids: CATSIWGGSPYNEQFF. Here the CDR3 DNA reads TGTGCCACCAGCATCTGGGGCGGGAGCCCCTACAATGAGCAGTTCTTC. The gene calls are TRBV15 and TRBJ2-1; 7 bases agree with TRBD2. The CDR3 is 16 amino acids. The J segment lost 2 bases and the V segment lost 4 bases, leaving 8 bases of the junction unmatched. Germline assignment: CDR1 LNHNV and CDR2 YYDKDF (reference sequence). Full variable domain (remainder filled in from reference TRBV15 and TRBJ2-1): DAMVIQNPRYQVTQFGKPVTLSCSQTLNHNVMYWYQQKSSQAPKLLFHYYDKDFNNEADTPDNFQSRRPNTSFCFLDIRSPGLGDTAMYLCATSIWGGSPYNEQFFGPGTRLTVL.

This chain uses TRBV2 with TRBJ2-7; TRBD1 matches at 7 bases. Trimming at V came to 8 bases and at J to 0 bases, leaving 10 bases not matched to a gene. Germline CDR1 SNHLY, CDR2 FYNNEI. The CDR3 is 15 residues long. The CDR3 DNA reads as TGTGCCAGCCTCCAGGAGGCAGGGGGCTCCTACGAGCAGTACTTC. Translation: CASLQEAGGSYEQYF.

The rearrangement links TRBV21-1 to TRBJ2-3; the table names TRBD2, a call not compared with the DNA. TRBV21-1 is a pseudogene locus. The CDR3 spans 15 residues. DNA for the CDR3: TGTGCCAGCAGCAAGACTAGCGGGCGCAAAGATACGCAGTATTTT. The encoded protein is CASSKTSGRKDTQYF.

The rearrangement uses TRBV15 and TRBJ2-1; D is unclear. The germline V gene has CDR1 LNHNV and CDR2 YYDKDF (reference sequence). The CDR3 is 12 residues long. Trimming pared 0 bases from V and 10 bases from J, leaving 7 bases between. Here the CDR3 reads CATSREIREQFF. CDR3 DNA: TGTGCCACCAGCAGAGAAATTCGGGAGCAGTTCTTC.

V and J are TRBV7-9 and TRBJ1-2, with TRBD1 identical over 10 bases. From germline, CDR1 is SEHNR and CDR2 FQNEAQ (reference sequence). The CDR3 is 15 amino acids. V shed 5 bases and J 1 base; nucleotides not matched to a gene: 4. The CDR3 spells CASSQWTGGNYGYTF. CDR3 DNA sequence: TGTGCCAGCAGCCAATGGACAGGGGGTAACTATGGCTACACCTTC.

The gene calls are TRBV23-1 and TRBJ2-1; unclear D gene. TRBV23-1 is sorted into the ORF group, with uncertain function. This CDR3 has 17 residues. V shed 1 base and J shed 8 bases, with 21 bases lying between them. The CDR3 nucleotides read TGCGCCAGCAGTCAATATTCAAATGGATCACCAGGTGATGAGCAGTTCTTC. It is translated as CASSQYSNGSPGDEQFF.

The CDR3 reads CASSLIGQGNSYEQYF. As DNA, the CDR3 is TGTGCCAGCTCGCTCATCGGACAGGGGAACTCCTACGAGCAGTACTTC. The chain links TRBV18 to TRBJ2-7, with TRBD1 matching 9 bases. CDR1 is KGHSH and CDR2 is LQKENI in the germline V gene. V lost 6 bases, J lost 0 bases, and 9 bases stayed unmatched. This CDR3 spans 16 amino acids.

The chain is built from TRBV7-9 and TRBJ1-2, with 8 bases aligning to TRBD1. CDR3 length equals 15 residues. CDR1 SEHNR and CDR2 FQNEAQ come from the germline V gene (reference sequence). The V gene end was trimmed by 5 bases and the J gene end by 4 bases; junction bases not matched to a gene: 9. CDR3 region: CASSPSGQGFYGYTF. The CDR3, as DNA: TGTGCCAGCAGCCCGTCAGGACAGGGCTTCTATGGCTACACCTTC.

The V call is TRBV7-2, the J call TRBJ2-3; 8 nucleotides agree with TRBD2. CDR3 length equals 16 residues. CDR1 and CDR2 (germline): SGHTA, FQGNSA. Germline trimming cut 3 bases from V and 3 bases from J; bases unmatched to any gene: 8. The CDR3 nucleotides are TGTGCCAGCAGCTTGGACGGGACTAGTAATACAGATACGCAGTATTTT. This codes for CASSLDGTSNTDTQYF.

The chain couples TRBV3-1 (or the pseudogene TRBV3-2) to TRBJ2-2, with D hard to call. V lost 1 base and J 0 bases, leaving 6 bases between the germline ends. CDR3 length: 15 residues. Germline V lookup: CDR1 LGHDT, CDR2 YNNKEL (reference sequence). CDR3 nucleotides: TGTGCCAGCAGCCAAGGCGGAGCGAACACCGGGGAGCTGTTTTTT. This translates into CASSQGGANTGELFF.

V gene TRBV12-3 or TRBV12-4 combines with J gene TRBJ1-5; D call uncertain. The V and J ends lost 5 bases and 9 bases respectively, with 14 bases between them. The CDR3 covers 13 residues. As DNA, the CDR3 is TGTGCCAGCAGTACAAACCCGAGCGGGCCCCAGCATTTT. As protein: CASSTNPSGPQHF.

The gene calls are TRBV28 and TRBJ1-6; TRBD1 agrees at 11 bases. The germline V gene encodes CDR1 MDHEN and CDR2 SYDVKM. The trim removed 7 bases at V and 1 base at J, leaving 12 bases unmatched. The length of the CDR3 is 19 residues. CDR3 sequence: CASNPGTGGYGSYNSPLHF. CDR3 coding DNA: TGTGCCAGCAACCCCGGGACAGGGGGATATGGGTCCTATAATTCACCCCTCCACTTT.

CDR3 sequence: CASSVLAGDYNSPLHF. CDR3 nucleotide sequence: TGTGCCAGCAGCGTATTGGCGGGGGATTATAATTCACCCCTCCACTTT. The chain is built from TRBV9 and TRBJ1-6, with D perhaps matching TRBD1 (5 bases). The germline V and J ends were trimmed by 1 base and 4 bases, with 12 bases remaining between them. The CDR3 covers 16 residues. Looked up from germline, CDR1 is SGDLS and CDR2 is YYNGEE.

V gene TRBV6-5 combines with J gene TRBJ2-7, with TRBD2 matching over 9 bases. With V trimmed by 8 bases and J by 4 bases, 9 bases remained unmatched. CDR1 MNHEY and CDR2 SVGAGI come from the germline V gene. The CDR3 spans 14 residues. This chain's CDR3 is CASVEVAGGYEQYF. The DNA for the CDR3 is TGTGCCAGCGTCGAGGTGGCGGGAGGGTACGAGCAGTACTTC.

The V call is TRBV6-5, the J call TRBJ2-7, with 7 bases aligning to TRBD1. Germline-derived CDR1 and CDR2 are MNHEY and SVGAGI. This CDR3 region has 15 residues. V was clipped by 2 bases and J by 2 bases; unmatched bases: 6. This CDR3 is CASSYGTVLTYEQYF. CDR3 nucleotides: TGTGCCAGCAGTTACGGGACAGTACTCACCTACGAGCAGTACTTC.

This clone has just one count. V is TRBV18 and J is TRBJ1-2; D gene unclear. Trimming shortened V by 2 bases and J by 3 bases, and 16 bases separated the two germline ends. CDR3 length equals 16 residues. Germline V CDR1 and CDR2: KGHSH, LQKENI. This CDR3 is CASSPKSTPGDYGYTF. CDR3 bases: TGTGCCAGCTCACCAAAGTCAACACCCGGAGACTATGGCTACACCTTC. The whole variable domain, filled in from reference TRBV18 and TRBJ1-2, reads NAGVMQNPRHLVRRRGQEARLRCSPMKGHSHVYWYRQLPEEGLKFMVYLQKENIIDESGMPKERFSAEFPKEGPSILRIQQVVRGDSAAYFCASSPKSTPGDYGYTFGSGTRLTVV.

The rearrangement joins TRBV28 to TRBJ1-5; no definite D call. Trimming removed 5 bases from V and 1 base from J, with 12 bases in between. This CDR3 is built from 15 residues. CDR1 is MDHEN and CDR2 is SYDVKM in the germline V gene. CDR3 coding DNA: TGTGCCAGCAGTGGACTCCTCGGGAGCAATCAGCCCCAGCATTTT. Its translation is CASSGLLGSNQPQHF.

The chain carries TRBV6-5 and TRBJ1-2; D is perhaps TRBD1 (6 bases). CDR3 length: 14 residues. Germline V CDR1 and CDR2: MNHEY, SVGAGI. V was cut by 7 bases and J by 4 bases, with 16 bases left in between. Written as DNA, the CDR3 is TGTGCCAGCAACCTACAGGGTGAAGGCTATGGCTACACCTTC. Protein product: CASNLQGEGYGYTF.

The rearrangement links TRBV6-1 to TRBJ1-2; D unclear. Germline V lookup: CDR1 MNHNS, CDR2 SASEGT. Between the trimmed V and J ends, which lost 2 bases and 1 base, there was a span of 11 bases. The CDR3 has 15 residues. CDR3 residues: CASSELSGNNYGYTF. CDR3 nucleotide sequence: TGTGCCAGCAGTGAATTGTCAGGAAATAACTATGGCTACACCTTC.

This chain uses TRBV5-4 with TRBJ1-1; D is ambiguous. Looked up from germline, CDR1 is SGHNT and CDR2 is YYREEE (reference sequence). This CDR3 has 15 amino acids. Trimming removed 1 base at V and 1 base at J, with 11 bases between. The CDR3 loop is CASSLSGRGNTEAFF. CDR3 DNA: TGTGCCAGCAGCTTGAGTGGCCGGGGGAACACTGAAGCTTTCTTT.

The chain employs TRBV6-2 or TRBV6-3 and TRBJ2-7; 8 bases align to TRBD1. There are 14 residues in the CDR3. Trimming at V came to 7 bases and at J to 2 bases, leaving 7 bases not matched to a gene. The V gene's germline CDR1 is MNHEY and CDR2 SVGEGT. DNA of the CDR3: TGTGCCAGCACCCCCCCGGGACAGGCCTACGAGCAGTACTTC. This sequence encodes CASTPPGQAYEQYF.

The rearrangement joins TRBV9 to TRBJ1-1; D possibly corresponds to TRBD1 (6 bases). The CDR3 covers 15 residues. Germline CDR1 is SGDLS and CDR2 is YYNGEE. V lost 4 bases and J lost 1, with 14 bases in between. The CDR3 spells CASSTNREGNTEAFF. CDR3 nucleotides: TGTGCCAGCAGCACCAACAGGGAAGGGAACACTGAAGCTTTCTTT.

V gene TRBV27 combines with J gene TRBJ2-1, with 11 bases matching TRBD2. Germline CDR1 and CDR2: MNHEY and SMNVEV (reference sequence). CDR3 length: 15 residues. V shed 8 bases and J 7 bases; nucleotides not matched to a gene: 10. For the CDR3, the DNA is TGTGCCAGCCATCTTAGCGGGAGGGCCGGTAATGAGCAGTTCTTC. Translated, it gives CASHLSGRAGNEQFF.